These 20 T cell receptor beta chains share one sample of origin, sequenced in a study of memory CD4+ T cells and cytomegalovirus serostatus. The sort gate was single viable CD3+CD4+CD8-CD45RO+ cells for memory CD4+ T cells. Some clones are missing from TCRdb's copy, which holds only in-frame ones; the method was immunoSEQ multiplex PCR. This sample has about 53,000 clones, with approximately 78% found just once. The sequencing sample was made of memory CD4+ T cells from blood. The source is an adult in good health and CMV-seronegative.

The CDR3 bases are TGTGCCAGCAGCTTAGATAAGGGCACCGGGGAGCTGTTTTTT. Translating it yields CASSLDKGTGELFF. The chain uses TRBV11-2 and TRBJ2-2; unclear D gene. Trimming removed 0 bases from V and 4 bases from J, with 6 bases in between. CDR1 SGHAT and CDR2 FQNNGV come from the germline V gene. The CDR3 has 14 amino acids.

The gene calls are TRBV5-1 and TRBJ1-4; tentatively, D is TRBD1 (5 bases). Trimming cost V 3 bases and J 4 bases, with 13 bases left between them. The germline V gene encodes CDR1 SGHRS and CDR2 YFSETQ. CDR3 length: 15 residues. CDR3 residues: CASSSGRGVNEKLFF. The DNA of the CDR3 is TGCGCCAGCAGCTCGGGGAGGGGTGTTAATGAAAAACTGTTTTTT.

The chain joins TRBV25-1 to TRBJ1-4; maybe TRBD1 (5 bases). Trimming shortened V by 2 bases and J by 8 bases, and 12 bases separated the two germline ends. The CDR3 is 14 residues long. Germline V gene lookup returns CDR1 MGHDK and CDR2 SYGVNS. The CDR3 nucleotides read TGTGCCAGCAGTGAAGCAGGGTGGGGCGAAAAACTGTTTTTT. Protein: CASSEAGWGEKLFF. The full variable domain, in which reference TRBV25-1 and TRBJ1-4 provide the parts outside the CDR3, is EADIYQTPRYLVIGTGKKITLECSQTMGHDKMYWYQQDPGMELHLIHYSYGVNSTEKGDLSSESTVSRIRTEHFPLTLESARPSHTSQYLCASSEAGWGEKLFFGSGTQLSVL.

V is TRBV11-2 and J is TRBJ2-7; tentative D call: TRBD1 (5 bases). Germline V gene lookup returns CDR1 SGHAT and CDR2 FQNNGV. The CDR3 loop spans 14 amino acids. V was shortened by 0 bases and J by 2 bases, with 8 bases between the two germline ends. CDR3 DNA sequence: TGTGCCAGCAGCTTAGACAGGGTTGCCTACGAGCAGTACTTC. Translating gives CASSLDRVAYEQYF.

The V call is TRBV21-1, the J call TRBJ2-1. TRBV21-1 is a listed pseudogene. The CDR3 has 15 amino acids. The CDR3 here is CASSKGGEDHNEQFF. The CDR3 region has the DNA TGTGCCAGCAGCAAAGGAGGGGAAGACCACAATGAGCAGTTCTTC.

This clone was seen a handful of times. This sequence joins TRBV7-9 and TRBJ2-5; D may be TRBD1 or TRBD2 (5 bases each). This CDR3 spans 14 amino acids. V lost 5 bases and J 5 bases, leaving 15 bases between the germline ends. Germline values: CDR1 SEHNR, CDR2 FQNEAQ (reference sequence). The CDR3 sequence: CASSLRDGGETQYF. CDR3 DNA sequence: TGTGCCAGCAGCCTCCGGGACGGCGGGGAGACCCAGTACTTC.

Notes on this clone: The sample carries other DNA sequences with the same CDR3. This chain connects TRBV9 to TRBJ2-7; 11 bases map to TRBD2. This CDR3 region has 15 residues. Germline V gene data show CDR1 as SGDLS and CDR2 as YYNGEE. V dropped 3 bases and J dropped 0; count of bases not matched to a gene: 2. The CDR3 here is CASSEGTSGSYEQYF. CDR3 nucleotides: TGTGCCAGCAGCGAGGGGACTAGCGGCTCCTACGAGCAGTACTTC.

The chain has TRBV25-1 and TRBJ1-4; 7 bases align to TRBD1. Germline V gives CDR1 MGHDK, CDR2 SYGVNS. This CDR3 region has 15 residues. Unmatched junction bases numbered 4, after V lost 2 bases and J lost 4 bases. This chain's CDR3 is CASSETRGYNEKLFF. Here the CDR3 DNA reads TGTGCCAGCAGTGAAACCAGGGGGTATAATGAAAAACTGTTTTTT.

This clone was observed a few times. The chain has TRBV6-1 and TRBJ1-4; D unclear. Trimming shortened V by 0 bases and J by 5 bases, and 7 bases separated the two germline ends. Germline CDR1 MNHNS, CDR2 SASEGT. The CDR3 consists of 14 residues. The CDR3 DNA reads as TGTGCCAGCAGTGAAGCGTGGAGGAATGAAAAACTGTTTTTT. Encoded protein: CASSEAWRNEKLFF.

The table lists this clone with a count of one. V is TRBV4-1 and J is TRBJ1-3, with D maybe TRBD1 (5 bases). CDR1 is MGHRA and CDR2 is YSYEKL in the germline V gene. Between the trimmed V and J ends, which lost 3 bases and 0 bases, there was a span of 18 bases. CDR3 length: 18 residues. In DNA form, the CDR3 reads TGCGCCAGCAGCCAGGCCCCACAGGAAGCCTACTCTGGAAACACCATATATTTT. This gives the protein CASSQAPQEAYSGNTIYF.

The chain has TRBV11-2 and TRBJ1-5; a possible D gene is TRBD1 (5 bases). Germline CDR1 reads SGHAT; CDR2 reads FQNNGV. The CDR3 sequence is 13 residues long. Trimming pared 6 bases from V and 3 bases from J, leaving 9 bases between. CDR3 sequence: CASSPGTNQPQHF. The CDR3 coding sequence is TGTGCCAGCAGTCCAGGGACCAATCAGCCCCAGCATTTT.

The chain combines TRBV6-1 with TRBJ1-6; 10 positions agree with TRBD1. CDR1 and CDR2 from the germline V gene are MNHNS and SASEGT. The CDR3 totals 15 residues. V trimming: 6 bases; J trimming: 11 bases; junction bases outside the gene matches: 10. The CDR3 loop reads CASRSERDRGPPLHF. CDR3 in DNA: TGTGCCAGCAGGTCTGAGCGGGACAGGGGTCCACCCCTCCACTTT.

V usage is TRBV28 and J usage is TRBJ1-2; TRBD1 matches 7 bases. The junction had 9 bases not matched to a gene; V was cut back by 10 bases and J by 4 bases. Per germline, CDR1 MDHEN and CDR2 SYDVKM. The CDR3 spans 13 residues. DNA of the CDR3: TGTGCCACCAGAAACAGGGGAGTCTATGGCTACACCTTC. Translating it yields CATRNRGVYGYTF.

This sequence joins TRBV5-8 and TRBJ2-7; 13 bases align to TRBD2. Germline-derived CDR1 and CDR2 are SGHTS and YDEGEE. The V and J ends lost 4 bases and 4 bases, in that order; junction bases with no gene match: 11. The CDR3 is 17 amino acids. CDR3: CASSPSHGTSGEYEQYF. CDR3 sequence (DNA): TGTGCCAGCAGCCCGTCGCATGGGACTAGCGGGGAATACGAGCAGTACTTC. Drawing the rest from reference TRBV5-8 and TRBJ2-7, the complete variable domain is EAGVTQSPTHLIKTRGQQATLRCSPISGHTSVYWYQQALGLGLQFLLWYDEGEERNRGNFPPRFSGRQFPNYSSELNVNALELEDSALYLCASSPSHGTSGEYEQYFGPGTRLTVT.

The chain uses TRBV7-2 and TRBJ1-5, with D unclear. This CDR3 spans 13 amino acids. V lost 2 bases and J 4 bases, leaving 6 bases between the germline ends. CDR1 is SGHTA and CDR2 is FQGNSA in the germline V gene. The CDR3 loop is CASSLSWNQPQHF. For the CDR3, the DNA is TGTGCCAGCAGCTTAAGCTGGAATCAGCCCCAGCATTTT.

The rearrangement links TRBV2 to TRBJ2-3; 11 bases fit TRBD2. V lost 2 bases, J lost 5 bases, and 3 bases stayed unmatched. This CDR3 comprises 15 residues. Germline values: CDR1 SNHLY, CDR2 FYNNEI. CDR3 in DNA: TGTGCCAGCAGTGAATTAGCGGGGGGGAAAGATACGCAGTATTTT. Protein product: CASSELAGGKDTQYF.

The chain employs TRBV11-1 and TRBJ1-2, with TRBD1 as a possible D gene (5 bases). V was cut by 3 bases and J by 4 bases, with 6 bases left in between. CDR1 SGHAT and CDR2 FQDESV come from the germline V gene (reference sequence). This CDR3 contains 12 residues. The CDR3 sequence is CASSLGVYGYTF. The CDR3, as DNA: TGTGCCAGCAGCTTGGGGGTCTATGGCTACACCTTC.

This chain links TRBV11-2 with TRBJ2-1; the D is unclear. The CDR3 is 14 amino acids. With 5 bases removed from V and 7 bases from J, the gap between germline ends came to 15 bases. The germline CDR1 and CDR2 sequences are SGHAT and FQNNGV. CDR3 nucleotide sequence: TGTGCCAGCAGCCCCTACTTAGTGGGGAATGAGCAGTTCTTC. It specifies CASSPYLVGNEQFF.

This clone is deemed medium-sized. The J gene is TRBJ1-6, the V gene TRBV5-1; D call uncertain. Germline V lookup: CDR1 SGHRS, CDR2 YFSETQ. The germline V and J ends were trimmed by 4 bases and 7 bases, with 12 bases remaining between them. This CDR3 is 14 amino acids long. The CDR3 DNA reads TGCGCCAGCAGCCAGACTGGACCAAATTCACCCCTCCACTTT. Amino acid sequence: CASSQTGPNSPLHF.

The chain recombines TRBV5-6 with TRBJ2-7; TRBD2 is a possible D gene (5 bases). Germline V CDR1 and CDR2: SGHDT, YYEEEE. Deletions cut 4 bases from V and 4 bases from J, with 6 bases between. This CDR3 has 11 amino acids. The CDR3: CASSRGYEQYF. DNA for the CDR3: TGTGCCAGCAGCCGGGGTTACGAGCAGTACTTC.